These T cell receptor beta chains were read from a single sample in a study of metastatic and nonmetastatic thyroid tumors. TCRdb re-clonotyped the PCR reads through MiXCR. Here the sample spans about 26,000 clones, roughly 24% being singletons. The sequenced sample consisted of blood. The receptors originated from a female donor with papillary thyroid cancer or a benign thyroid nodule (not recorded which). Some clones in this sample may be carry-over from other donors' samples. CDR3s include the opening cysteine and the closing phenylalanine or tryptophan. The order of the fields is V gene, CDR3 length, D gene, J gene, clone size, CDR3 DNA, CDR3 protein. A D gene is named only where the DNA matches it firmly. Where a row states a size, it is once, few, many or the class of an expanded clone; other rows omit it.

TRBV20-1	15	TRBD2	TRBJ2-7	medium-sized	TGCAGTGCTAGAGACCGCCGAGCGGGGGGCTACGAGCAGTACTTC	CSARDRRAGGYEQYF
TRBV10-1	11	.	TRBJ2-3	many	TGCGCCAGCAGTGAGTCGGATACGCAGTATTTT	CASSESDTQYF
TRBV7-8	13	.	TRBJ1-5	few	TGTTCCAGCAATCCATTGGGGGTTCAGCCCCAGCATTTT	CSSNPLGVQPQHF
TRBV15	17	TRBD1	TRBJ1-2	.	TGTGCCACCATCGTCGAGGGGACAGCCCTAGCGGACTATGGCTACACCTTC	CATIVEGTALADYGYTF
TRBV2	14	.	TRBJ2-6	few	TGTGCCAGCAGTGACTCCCCTGTTGCCAACGTCCTGACTTTC	CASSDSPVANVLTF
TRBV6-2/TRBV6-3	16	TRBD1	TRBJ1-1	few	TGTGCCAGCAGTTATGTCCAGGGGGCGAGGGGAACTGAAGCTTTCTTT	CASSYVQGARGTEAFF
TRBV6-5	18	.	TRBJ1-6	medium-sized	TGTGCCAGCAGGGGGGTTACACTGATGAGCTCCTATAATTCACCCCTCCACTTT	CASRGVTLMSSYNSPLHF
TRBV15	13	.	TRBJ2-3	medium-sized	TGTGCCACCAGCGACGGGAGCACAGATACGCAGTATTTT	CATSDGSTDTQYF
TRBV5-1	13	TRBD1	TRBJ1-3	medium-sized	TGCGCCAGCAGCCCGACAGGGAGAAACACCATATATTTT	CASSPTGRNTIYF
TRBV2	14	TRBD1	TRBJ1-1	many	TGTGCCAGCAGTCCACCCCCGACAGGGAATGAAGCTTTCTTT	CASSPPPTGNEAFF
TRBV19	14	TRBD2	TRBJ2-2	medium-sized	TGTGCCAGTATGAGCGGGAGAAACACCGGGGAGCTGTTTTTT	CASMSGRNTGELFF
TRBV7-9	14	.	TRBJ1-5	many	TGTGCCAGCAGCCAGGGGTCAGGGAATCAGCCCCAGCATTTT	CASSQGSGNQPQHF
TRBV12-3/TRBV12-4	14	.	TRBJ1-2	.	TGTGCCAGCAGTTTTCAGTTCCGATACTTAGGCTACACCTTC	CASSFQFRYLGYTF
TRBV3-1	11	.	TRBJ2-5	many	TGTGCCAGCAGCCAAGAAAGAGACCCCAACTTC	CASSQERDPNF
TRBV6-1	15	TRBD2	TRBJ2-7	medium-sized	TGTGCCAGCAGTGGGGAACTAGCGGGTTTGTACGAGCAGTACTTC	CASSGELAGLYEQYF
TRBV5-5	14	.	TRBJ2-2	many	TGTGCCAGCAGCTTAAGGACCATCCCCGGGGAGCTGTTTTTT	CASSLRTIPGELFF
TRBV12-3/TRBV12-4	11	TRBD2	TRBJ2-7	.	TGTGCCAGCAGGGCTAGCGGGAGCGTAAACTTC	CASRASGSVNF
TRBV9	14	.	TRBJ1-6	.	TGTGCCAGCAGCTTGGACACCGCTGAAGGGTGCCTCCACTTT	CASSLDTAEGCLHF
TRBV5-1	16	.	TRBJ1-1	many	TGCGCCAGCAGCTTGGATCCGGCCAGGCGGGCCCCTGAAGCTTTCTTT	CASSLDPARRAPEAFF
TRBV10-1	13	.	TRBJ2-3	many	TGCGCCAGCAGTGGACAACTCACAGATACGCAGTATTTT	CASSGQLTDTQYF
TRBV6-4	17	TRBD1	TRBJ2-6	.	TGTGCCAGCAGTGGCCGGGACAGAGCCTCTGGGGCCAACGTCCTGACTTTC	CASSGRDRASGANVLTF
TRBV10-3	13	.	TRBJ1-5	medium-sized	TGTGCCATCAGTACAGGTGGAGGTCAGCCCCAGCATTTT	CAISTGGGQPQHF